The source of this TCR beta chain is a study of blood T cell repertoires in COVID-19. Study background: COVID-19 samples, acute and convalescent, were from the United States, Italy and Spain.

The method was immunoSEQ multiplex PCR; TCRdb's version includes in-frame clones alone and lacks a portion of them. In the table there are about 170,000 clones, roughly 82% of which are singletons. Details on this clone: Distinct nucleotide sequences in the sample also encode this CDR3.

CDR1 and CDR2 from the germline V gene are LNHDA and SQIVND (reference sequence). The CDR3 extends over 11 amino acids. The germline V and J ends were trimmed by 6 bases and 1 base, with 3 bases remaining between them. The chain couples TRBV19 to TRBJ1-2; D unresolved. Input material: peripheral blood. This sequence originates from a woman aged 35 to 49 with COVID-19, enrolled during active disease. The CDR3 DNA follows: TGTGCCAGTAGCCGTAACTATGGCTACACCTTC. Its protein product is CASSRNYGYTF.